What follows are 20 T cell receptor beta chains derived from one specimen sequenced in a study of control samples from healthy donors and cancer patients. Sequenced by immunoSEQ multiplex PCR; TCRdb stores in-frame clones only, minus some. The sample shows approximately 60,000 clones, 90% of them seen only once. The sample comprised PBMCs. All receptors come from a woman between 50 and 59 years old with colorectal cancer.

This clone was found once. The rearrangement joins TRBV6-5 to TRBJ2-7; TRBD1 matches at 8 bases. This CDR3 has 14 residues. The ends lost 6 bases at V and 5 bases at J; junction bases unmatched: 9. Germline loops: CDR1 MNHEY, CDR2 SVGAGI. The CDR3 DNA reads TGTGCCAGCAGGTACGACAGGGGACGCAACGAGCAGTACTTC. Its protein product is CASRYDRGRNEQYF.

In its sample, this clone was seen once. V usage is TRBV5-6 and J usage is TRBJ2-3; tentatively, D is TRBD1 (6 bases). With 1 base removed from V and 1 base from J, the gap between germline ends came to 7 bases. The CDR3 runs 14 residues. The germline gives CDR1 SGHDT, CDR2 YYEEEE. The CDR3 DNA follows: TGTGCCAGCAGCTTGAAGGGGGGCACAGATACGCAGTATTTT. Amino acids: CASSLKGGTDTQYF.

The V call is TRBV19, the J call TRBJ1-1; TRBD1 agrees at 9 bases. CDR1 LNHDA and CDR2 SQIVND come from the germline V gene (reference sequence). There are 17 residues in the CDR3. V shed 5 bases and J 0 bases; nucleotides not matched to a gene: 10. The CDR3 DNA reads as TGTGCCAGTAGTCTCCAGGACAGGGGAATGGTGAACACTGAAGCTTTCTTT. It encodes CASSLQDRGMVNTEAFF.

Worth noting for this clone: A read error may account for a junction end that differs from germline. This chain joins TRBV29-1 and TRBJ1-2, with 7 bases lining up with TRBD1. This CDR3 has 11 residues. From germline, CDR1 is SQVTM and CDR2 ANQGSEA. The CDR3 spells CSSEEGQSTDF. In nucleotides, the CDR3 is TGCAGCTCAGAGGAGGGACAGAGTACCGATTTC.

The CDR3 loop reads CASSPAGTYEQYF. For the CDR3, the DNA is TGTGCCAGCAGCCCGGCGGGAACCTACGAGCAGTACTTC. This chain joins TRBV3-1 (or the pseudogene TRBV3-2) and TRBJ2-7; a possible D gene is TRBD2 (6 bases). From germline, CDR1 is LGHDT and CDR2 YNNKEL (reference sequence). Trimming pared 4 bases from V and 2 bases from J, leaving 9 bases between. The CDR3 runs to 13 residues.

Points on this clone: One end of the junction is discordant with germline, which a read error may explain. The gene calls are TRBV28 and TRBJ2-7, with TRBD1 matching 12 bases. The CDR3 spans 15 residues. Germline CDR1 reads MDHEN; CDR2 reads SYDVKM. The DNA of the CDR3 is TGTGCCAGCAGTTTACCCGGGACAGGGGGCTACGGGCAGTACTTC. This translates into CASSLPGTGGYGQYF.

This chain connects TRBV10-2 to TRBJ2-7; D not certain. In germline, CDR1 is WSHSY, CDR2 SAAADI. The CDR3 contains 17 residues. The V end lost 4 bases, the J end lost 2 bases, and 21 bases lay between the germline ends. The DNA for the CDR3 is TGCGCCAGCAGTGGGGCACCTTGGCAGTCAGAGCCCTACGAGCAGTACTTC. Translating it yields CASSGAPWQSEPYEQYF.

The gene calls are TRBV3-1 (or the pseudogene TRBV3-2) and TRBJ2-1; 12 bases are shared with TRBD1. The length of the CDR3 is 15 residues. J lost 8 bases, V lost 3 bases, and 5 bases had no gene match. Germline CDR1 is LGHDT and CDR2 is YNNKEL (reference sequence). The CDR3 loop is CASSHPGTGGYEQFF. CDR3 coding DNA: TGTGCCAGCAGCCATCCCGGGACAGGGGGCTATGAGCAGTTCTTC.

J is TRBJ2-4 and V is TRBV11-2, with TRBD1 matching 12 bases. V dropped 5 bases and J dropped 9; count of bases not matched to a gene: 8. The CDR3 sequence is 15 residues long. Germline values: CDR1 SGHAT, CDR2 FQNNGV. CDR3: CASSRDRGHWGIQYF. CDR3 sequence (DNA): TGTGCCAGCAGCCGGGACAGGGGGCACTGGGGCATTCAGTACTTC.

This chain joins TRBV28 and TRBJ1-1, with D unresolved. With 8 bases removed from V and 9 bases from J, the gap between germline ends came to 16 bases. Germline CDR1 is MDHEN and CDR2 is SYDVKM. The CDR3 extends over 12 amino acids. CDR3 coding DNA: TGTGCCAGCGCCCACCTCGGGGAGAAAGCTTTCTTT. Protein: CASAHLGEKAFF.

The V gene is TRBV15, the J gene TRBJ2-7, with no clear D. This CDR3 is 14 amino acids long. V shed 1 base and J shed 3 bases, with 10 bases lying between them. In germline, CDR1 is LNHNV, CDR2 YYDKDF (reference sequence). CDR3 bases: TGTGCCACCAGCAGAGGGGGTATGGGCTACGAGCAGTACTTC. Translated, it gives CATSRGGMGYEQYF.

V gene TRBV7-3 combines with J gene TRBJ1-3; no firm D call. The CDR3 is made up of 13 amino acids. Germline-derived CDR1 and CDR2 are SGHTA and FQGTGA. V was cut by 5 bases and J by 6 bases, with 11 bases left in between. CDR3 protein: CASSPPGENTIYF. The CDR3 DNA is TGTGCCAGCAGCCCCCCCGGGGAAAACACCATATATTTT.

The rearrangement links TRBV5-1 to TRBJ2-2; D uncertain. V gave up 2 bases and J gave up 0 bases, with 11 bases separating them. The CDR3 totals 16 residues. The germline CDR1 and CDR2 sequences are SGHRS and YFSETQ. The CDR3 sequence is CASSLGGNANTGELFF. The CDR3 DNA reads TGCGCCAGCAGCTTAGGCGGAAACGCGAACACCGGGGAGCTGTTTTTT.

This clone was seen a single time. The DNA of the CDR3 is TGTGCCATCAGTGCGAGACAGGGGTTGGACTATGGCTACACCTTC. This sequence encodes CAISARQGLDYGYTF. V gene TRBV10-3 combines with J gene TRBJ1-2; 8 nucleotides agree with TRBD1. The germline V gene has CDR1 ENHRY and CDR2 SYGVKD. Germline trimming cut 4 bases from V and 3 bases from J; bases unmatched to any gene: 7. The CDR3 length is 15 residues.

This chain connects TRBV12-3 or TRBV12-4 to TRBJ1-4, with 9 bases aligning to TRBD1. The CDR3 is 13 amino acids. Trimming took 6 bases from V and 8 from J; bases not matched to a gene: 4. This CDR3 is CASRGQGMEKLFF. In DNA form, the CDR3 reads TGTGCCAGCAGGGGACAGGGTATGGAAAAACTGTTTTTT.

The gene calls are TRBV5-1 and TRBJ2-3, with D unclear. The length of the CDR3 is 14 residues. Germline V gives CDR1 SGHRS, CDR2 YFSETQ. Trimming took 0 bases from V and 0 from J, leaving 5 bases between them. The CDR3 here is CASSLGWSTDTQYF. The DNA for the CDR3 is TGCGCCAGCAGCTTGGGGTGGAGCACAGATACGCAGTATTTT.

The chain employs TRBV27 and TRBJ1-1, with 7 bases that match TRBD1. The germline V gene has CDR1 MNHEY and CDR2 SMNVEV (reference sequence). The CDR3 covers 14 residues. V was pared by 7 bases and J by 8 bases, with 13 bases of the junction left unmatched. Here the CDR3 reads CASKSQGVGVEAFF. The CDR3 region has the DNA TGTGCCAGCAAATCCCAGGGGGTCGGAGTGGAAGCTTTCTTT.

V and J are TRBV15 and TRBJ2-7; D is possibly TRBD1 (6 bases). Looked up from germline, CDR1 is LNHNV and CDR2 is YYDKDF (reference sequence). This CDR3 is built from 17 residues. Between the trimmed V and J ends, which lost 0 bases and 3 bases, there was a span of 18 bases. This CDR3 reads CATSRDVSKGTNYEQYF. CDR3 sequence (DNA): TGTGCCACCAGCAGAGATGTGAGTAAAGGGACAAACTACGAGCAGTACTTC. The complete variable domain, with remaining parts taken from reference TRBV15 and TRBJ2-7, reads DAMVIQNPRYQVTQFGKPVTLSCSQTLNHNVMYWYQQKSSQAPKLLFHYYDKDFNNEADTPDNFQSRRPNTSFCFLDIRSPGLGDTAMYLCATSRDVSKGTNYEQYFGPGTRLTVT.

The chain uses TRBV5-3 and TRBJ1-1; D is unclear. TRBV5-3 is recorded as an ORF, its role being uncertain. There are 13 residues in the CDR3. The ends were cut back, 1 base at V and 1 base at J, with 5 bases in the middle. CDR3 bases: TGTGCCAGAAGCTTGCCCCCGAACACTGAAGCTTTCTTT. Its translation is CARSLPPNTEAFF.

The CDR3 coding sequence is TGTGCCAGCAGCCAAGCCGGGCGGAGAAACACTGAAGCTTTCTTT. This gives the protein CASSQAGRRNTEAFF. The chain links TRBV3-1 (or the pseudogene TRBV3-2) to TRBJ1-1; no firm D call. The CDR3 totals 15 residues. Germline CDR1 LGHDT, CDR2 YNNKEL (reference sequence). V was pared by 1 base and J by 2 bases, with 11 bases between.